This is a list of T cell receptor beta chains from one sample in a study of CD8 T cells in Susac syndrome. Each CDR3 protein is one row after TCRdb ran MiXCR on the immunoSEQ multiplex PCR reads. The repertoire holds around 130,000 distinct CDR3 sequences, with around nine tenths as singletons. Sequenced sample: CD8+ T cells from PBMCs. All receptors derive from a human donor with multiple sclerosis. CDR3s include the opening cysteine and the closing phenylalanine or tryptophan. A D gene is named only where the DNA matches it firmly. The size field is filled for only some rows; it gives once, few, many or a size class.

clone_size | j_call | d_call | v_call | cdr3_nt | cdr3_aa
- | TRBJ2-2 | - | TRBV29-1 | TGCAGTTCCAGGACGGGGGACACCGGGGAGCTGTTTTTT | CSSRTGDTGELFF
- | TRBJ2-2 | TRBD1 | TRBV6-5 | TGTGCCAGCAGTTTGGGACAGGGTTTGGACGGGGAGCTGTTTTTT | CASSLGQGLDGELFF
- | TRBJ2-7 | TRBD2 | TRBV9 | TGTGCCAGCAGCGGCGGACGACTAGCGGGGACCTACGAGCAGTACTTC | CASSGGRLAGTYEQYF
- | TRBJ2-1 | TRBD1 | TRBV5-6 | TGTGCCAGCAGCTTGTCTGACAGGGGTTGGGGCAATGAGCAGTTCTTC | CASSLSDRGWGNEQFF
- | TRBJ2-2 | TRBD1 | TRBV5-4 | TGTGCCAGCAGCCTAGGACAGGGCGTTTGGACCGGGGAGCTGTTTTTT | CASSLGQGVWTGELFF
- | TRBJ1-5 | TRBD1 | TRBV20-1 | TGCAGTGCTCATCAAGGGACAGGGGGCAATCAGCCCCAGCATTTT | CSAHQGTGGNQPQHF
once | TRBJ1-4 | - | TRBV19 | TGTGCCAGTAGACGTCTGGGGGAGGAAAAACTGTTTTTT | CASRRLGEEKLFF
- | TRBJ2-5 | - | TRBV7-8 | TGTGCCAGCAGCTTAACGGACGGACTACAAGAGACCCAGTACTTC | CASSLTDGLQETQYF
- | TRBJ2-2 | TRBD1 | TRBV19 | TGTGCCAGTAGTATGGACCGGGACAGGGTAATGTGGGGCACCGGGGAGCTGTTTTTT | CASSMDRDRVMWGTGELFF
- | TRBJ2-3 | TRBD2 | TRBV5-6 | TGTGCCAGCAGCGGAGTAGCGGGAGGCAGCACAGATACGCAGTATTTT | CASSGVAGGSTDTQYF
- | TRBJ1-1 | - | TRBV30 | TGTGCCTGGAGTGTAAGGATGAACACTGAAGCTTTCTTT | CAWSVRMNTEAFF
- | TRBJ2-3 | - | TRBV27 | TGTGCCAGCAGCCTGGGGGCTACGCAGTATTTT | CASSLGATQYF
- | TRBJ1-1 | TRBD1 | TRBV27 | TGTGCCAGCAGCCGGACAGGAGATGAAGCTTTCTTT | CASSRTGDEAFF
few | TRBJ2-7 | - | TRBV28 | TGTGCCAGCAGTTCCTTGGACAGCTACTACGAGCAGTACTTC | CASSSLDSYYEQYF
once | TRBJ1-3 | - | TRBV6-5 | TGTGCCAGCAGGTCATACACTGGAAACACCATATATTTT | CASRSYTGNTIYF
- | TRBJ1-1 | - | TRBV30 | TGTGCCTGGACCCAAGGACGGGGGACCACTGAAGCTTTCTTT | CAWTQGRGTTEAFF
- | TRBJ1-1 | TRBD1 | TRBV30 | TGTGCCTGGGTCCCGACAGGGACCACTGAAGCTTTCTTT | CAWVPTGTTEAFF
once | TRBJ2-5 | - | TRBV19 | TGTGCCAGTTCCGTCGCGGGCGGGCAAGAGACCCAGTACTTC | CASSVAGGQETQYF
- | TRBJ1-1 | - | TRBV7-9 | TGTGCCAGCTCCGACAGCTGGAACACTGAAGCTTTCTTT | CASSDSWNTEAFF
- | TRBJ2-7 | - | TRBV7-9 | TGTGCCAGCAGCTTAGGCCAGTACGAGCAGTACTTC | CASSLGQYEQYF
- | TRBJ2-7 | TRBD2 | TRBV7-8 | TGTGCCAGCAGCTTAGGACTAGCGGGAGGTTCCTTAGGGGACGAGCAGTACTTC | CASSLGLAGGSLGDEQYF
- | TRBJ2-1 | - | TRBV20-1 | TGCAGTGTATTAGGAGCGGATCATTACGGGGAGCAGTTCTTC | CSVLGADHYGEQFF
- | TRBJ2-6 | - | TRBV3-1 | TGTGCCAGCAGCTACAATGCTATACTCTCTGGGGCCAACGTCCTGACTTTC | CASSYNAILSGANVLTF
- | TRBJ2-2 | TRBD1 | TRBV15 | TGTGCCACCAGCAGAGCTCCCAGGGGGAAGGACACCGGGGAGCTGTTTTTT | CATSRAPRGKDTGELFF
- | TRBJ1-3 | TRBD1 | TRBV5-4 | TGTGCCAGCAGCTTCCAGGGGGGCTCTGGAAACACCATATATTTT | CASSFQGGSGNTIYF
- | TRBJ2-2 | - | TRBV30 | TGTGCCTGGACTGGCACCGGGGAGCTGTTTTTT | CAWTGTGELFF
- | TRBJ2-1 | - | TRBV7-8 | TGTGCCAGCAGCTTAGTGGGTTGGGGCGTAAGCTCCTACAATGAGCAGTTCTTC | CASSLVGWGVSSYNEQFF
once | TRBJ2-7 | - | TRBV29-1 | TGCAGCGTAGCCGACGGAGCCTACGAGCAGTACTTC | CSVADGAYEQYF
once | TRBJ2-1 | TRBD2 | TRBV4-3 | TGCGCCAGCAGCCATAGCGGGAGGGCCGCAGGTGAGCAGTTCTTC | CASSHSGRAAGEQFF
- | TRBJ2-7 | - | TRBV27 | TGTGCCAGCAGTACGGGTTTCGACGAGCAGTACTTC | CASSTGFDEQYF
- | TRBJ1-1 | - | TRBV5-4 | TGTGCCAGCAGCCAGGGATTGGAAGCTTTCTTT | CASSQGLEAFF
- | TRBJ2-3 | - | TRBV30 | TGTGCCTTCGAGGCTGGGGCCACAGATACGCAGTATTTT | CAFEAGATDTQYF
- | TRBJ2-7 | - | TRBV11-2 | TGTGCCAGCAGTTTAGGGCCTCTCGAGCAGTACTTC | CASSLGPLEQYF
few | TRBJ2-7 | TRBD2 | TRBV9 | TGTGCCAGCAGCGTAGACTCGGGACTAACCTACGAGCAGTACTTC | CASSVDSGLTYEQYF
- | TRBJ1-1 | TRBD1 | TRBV19 | TGTGCCAGTTGTGGGGACAGCGGGGCCCCCACTGAAGCTTTCTTT | CASCGDSGAPTEAFF
once | TRBJ2-7 | TRBD2 | TRBV5-6 | TGTGCCAGCAGCTTGGCACTAGCGGTGAACTACGAGCAGTACTTC | CASSLALAVNYEQYF
- | TRBJ1-5 | TRBD1 | TRBV4-1 | TGCGCCAGCAGCCAATACAGGGGTTCAGTTCAGCCCCAGCATTTT | CASSQYRGSVQPQHF
- | TRBJ2-7 | TRBD2 | TRBV24-1 | TGTGCCACCAGTGATTATAGCGGGGACTCCTACGAGCAGTACTTC | CATSDYSGDSYEQYF
- | TRBJ1-1 | - | TRBV19 | TGTGCCAGTTGCGCGAACACTGAAGCTTTCTTT | CASCANTEAFF
- | TRBJ2-1 | TRBD2 | TRBV6-6 | TGTGCCAGCAGTTACTCGGAGACTAGCGGGAATGAGCAGTTCTTC | CASSYSETSGNEQFF
once | TRBJ1-1 | - | TRBV30 | TGTGCCTGGAGTCAAGGTATGAACACTGAAGCTTTCTTT | CAWSQGMNTEAFF
once | TRBJ1-1 | - | TRBV9 | TGTGCCAGCAGCGGCGGGGGGTCCACTGAAGCTTTCTTT | CASSGGGSTEAFF
- | TRBJ1-5 | - | TRBV4-3 | TGCGCCAGCAGCCAAGACCACAGCAATCAGCCCCAGCATTTT | CASSQDHSNQPQHF
- | TRBJ2-7 | TRBD2 | TRBV18 | TGTGCCAGCTCACCGGGAGAGAGCGGGGGGGCCCTCTACGAGCAGTACTTC | CASSPGESGGALYEQYF
- | TRBJ2-5 | - | TRBV12-5 | TGTGCTAGTGCCCCGTTGGTCAACTCCCAAGAGACCCAGTACTTC | CASAPLVNSQETQYF
- | TRBJ2-2 | TRBD2 | TRBV3-1 | TGTGCCAGCAGCCAAGATATCAGCGGGAGTTCGATCGGGGAGCTGTTTTTT | CASSQDISGSSIGELFF
few | TRBJ2-1 | - | TRBV6-5 | TGTGCCAGCAGTTACTCGGAGGACACCTACAATGAGCAGTTCTTC | CASSYSEDTYNEQFF
- | TRBJ1-5 | TRBD1 | TRBV6-1 | TGTGCCAGCAGGCCCGGGACAGGGCTTTTGGATAGCAATCAGCCCCAGCATTTT | CASRPGTGLLDSNQPQHF
- | TRBJ1-5 | TRBD1 | TRBV30 | TGTGCCTGGAGTGGGGGACAGTTCAATCAGCCCCAGCATTTT | CAWSGGQFNQPQHF
- | TRBJ1-1 | - | TRBV7-9 | TGTGCCAGCAGCTTTTTCCGGGCCGAAGCTTTCTTT | CASSFFRAEAFF
- | TRBJ2-7 | - | TRBV4-3 | TGCGCCAGCAGCCAAGGAATTGAGTCCTTCTACGAGGAGCAGTACTTC | CASSQGIESFYEEQYF
- | TRBJ2-3 | - | TRBV5-1 | TGCGCCAGCAGCTTGGGCATCGAGACAGATACGCAGTATTTT | CASSLGIETDTQYF
once | TRBJ2-7 | TRBD2 | TRBV4-1 | TGCGCCAGCAGCCAAATCGGTGGGTTGACTAGCGGCTACGAGCAGTACTTC | CASSQIGGLTSGYEQYF